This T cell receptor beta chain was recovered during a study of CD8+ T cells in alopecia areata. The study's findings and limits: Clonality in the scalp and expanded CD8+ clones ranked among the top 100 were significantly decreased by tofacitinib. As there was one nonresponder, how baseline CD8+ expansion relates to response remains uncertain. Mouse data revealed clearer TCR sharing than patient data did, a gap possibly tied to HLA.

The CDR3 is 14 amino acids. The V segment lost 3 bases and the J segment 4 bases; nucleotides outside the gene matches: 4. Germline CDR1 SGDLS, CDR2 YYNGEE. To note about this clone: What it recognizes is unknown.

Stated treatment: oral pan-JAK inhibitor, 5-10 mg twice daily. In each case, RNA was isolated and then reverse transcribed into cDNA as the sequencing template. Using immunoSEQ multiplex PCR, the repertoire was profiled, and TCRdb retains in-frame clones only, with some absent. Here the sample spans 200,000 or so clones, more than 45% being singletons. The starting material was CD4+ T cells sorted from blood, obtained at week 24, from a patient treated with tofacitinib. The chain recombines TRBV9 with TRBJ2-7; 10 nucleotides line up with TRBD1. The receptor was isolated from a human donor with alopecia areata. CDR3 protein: CASSATGGLYEQYF. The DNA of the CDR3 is TGTGCCAGCAGCGCGACAGGGGGCTTGTACGAGCAGTACTTC.